This record covers a single TCR beta chain. There are 14 residues in the CDR3. Germline V gene lookup returns CDR1 KGHDR and CDR2 SFDVKD. The V gene lost 4 bases and the J gene lost 2 bases, with 10 bases spanning the gap. Libraries were prepared by immunoSEQ multiplex PCR; TCRdb keeps only in-frame clonotypes and omits some of them. Among fewer than 500,000 clones, approximately 90% were seen once, and the ten largest hold over 5.5%. This entry is derived from a study of control samples from healthy donors and cancer patients. The rearrangement joins TRBV24-1 to TRBJ2-5; the D is unclear. The sample taken for sequencing was PBMCs. This TCR was sampled from a man aged 40-49 years with head and neck cancer. CDR3 sequence: CATSDQSTQETQYF. The CDR3 nucleotides are TGTGCCACCAGTGACCAGTCTACTCAAGAGACCCAGTACTTC.